A selection of T cell receptor beta chains follows, all from one sample in a study of blood T cell repertoires in COVID-19. Libraries were prepared by immunoSEQ multiplex PCR; TCRdb keeps only in-frame clonotypes and omits some of them. The profile shows fewer than 70,000 clones, around 86% of them singletons. Sequencing used peripheral blood. These receptors were obtained from a man of 80 years or more with acute or convalescent COVID-19. CDR3s leave out the opening cysteine and the closing phenylalanine or tryptophan.

V	J	CDR3
TRBV19	TRBJ1-5	ASSTHLILADQPQH
TRBV9	TRBJ2-7	ASSVAGARFEEQY
TRBV7-2	TRBJ1-1	ASSLAVQTPRTEAF
TRBV3-1/TRBV3-2	TRBJ1-5	ASSPGRKLSRTLSNQPQH
TRBV20-1	TRBJ1-4	SAPPLQGLV
TRBV18	TRBJ1-1	ASSRAPTGDTEAF
TRBV11-3	TRBJ2-1	ASSLEHGSFNEQF
TRBV6-6	TRBJ1-2	ASSSGTQYRNYGYT
TRBV11-2	TRBJ1-1	ASKKPGQGGTEAF
TRBV5-1	TRBJ2-7	ASSLEYRSSYEQY